The rows below give T cell receptor beta chains drawn from one sample of a study of blood T cell repertoires in COVID-19. Sequencing was performed with immunoSEQ multiplex PCR; in TCRdb, only in-frame clones are kept and a portion is missing. The profile shows 150,000 to 200,000 clones, about 86% of them singletons. The sequencing sample was made of peripheral blood. These receptors were taken from a woman of 80 years or more in a cohort sampled during active or convalescent COVID-19. Each CDR3 is given with its conserved first and last residue. The D gene is left open where the match is weak. Not every row has a clone size; where given, it reads once, few, many or a size class.

d_call	clone_size	j_call	v_call	cdr3_aa	cdr3_nt
TRBD1	-	TRBJ2-1	TRBV11-3	CASSRPGQYNEQFF	TGTGCCAGCAGCCGCCCGGGACAGTACAATGAGCAGTTCTTC
TRBD2	-	TRBJ2-5	TRBV7-6	CASSLGAGGFQETQYF	TGTGCCAGCAGCTTAGGGGCGGGGGGGTTCCAAGAGACCCAGTACTTC
TRBD1	once	TRBJ2-3	TRBV6-5	CASRYDRVNTQYF	TGTGCCAGCAGATACGACAGGGTTAATACGCAGTATTTT
-	once	TRBJ2-3	TRBV18	CASSRGGADTQYF	TGTGCCAGCTCCCGGGGTGGTGCAGATACGCAGTATTTT
-	-	TRBJ1-2	TRBV28	CASSLLSGQIDGYTF	TGTGCCAGCAGTTTATTAAGTGGACAGATCGATGGCTACACCTTC
TRBD1	-	TRBJ1-3	TRBV4-1	CASSQVRQGYTIYF	TGCGCCAGCAGCCAAGTTAGACAGGGGTACACCATATATTTT
-	-	TRBJ2-2	TRBV28	CASSLASGFWLFF	TGTGCCAGCAGTTTAGCCAGCGGGTTTTGGCTGTTTTTT
TRBD2	once	TRBJ2-5	TRBV7-8	CASSVRLAGVETQYF	TGTGCCAGCAGCGTGCGACTAGCGGGGGTGGAGACCCAGTACTTC
TRBD1	-	TRBJ1-1	TRBV6-5	CASRPGTDNTEAFF	TGTGCCAGCAGGCCCGGGACAGACAACACTGAAGCTTTCTTT
-	few	TRBJ1-1	TRBV11-2	CASSYRHIMNTEAFF	TGTGCCAGCAGCTACAGGCATATCATGAACACTGAAGCTTTCTTT
TRBD1	-	TRBJ1-1	TRBV19	CASSKQGAEAFF	TGTGCCAGTAGTAAACAGGGGGCTGAAGCTTTCTTT
-	-	TRBJ2-7	TRBV5-1	CASSDPRGSYEQYF	TGCGCCAGCAGCGACCCTAGGGGATCCTACGAGCAGTACTTC
TRBD2	-	TRBJ2-3	TRBV19	CASSIEWGGFGDTQYF	TGTGCCAGTAGTATAGAATGGGGGGGGTTTGGAGATACGCAGTATTTT
-	-	TRBJ2-1	TRBV7-2	CASSLVRSSYNEQFF	TGTGCCAGCAGCTTAGTACGCAGCTCCTACAATGAGCAGTTCTTC
-	-	TRBJ2-3	TRBV2	CASSDRQSTDTQYF	TGTGCCAGCAGTGACAGACAGAGCACAGATACGCAGTATTTT
TRBD2	-	TRBJ2-1	TRBV5-4	CASSLGTSGADYNEQFF	TGTGCCAGCAGCTTGGGGACTAGCGGAGCCGACTACAATGAGCAGTTCTTC